This entry features one T cell receptor (beta chain) sequence. These data belong to a study of cytomegalovirus exposure and HLA in healthy donors. Study-wide context: Of around 400 genotyped donors, roughly 81% grouped in the Caucasian-associated ancestry cluster.

The donors gave bone marrow, and they were healthy. There were likely unrecorded immune exposures, though donors were nominally healthy when sampled. The PCR contained 60 Vbeta and 13 Jbeta primers. Original methodology: Roughly 80 million unique TCR beta chains, roughly 12 million shared, were counted in a later analysis. Profiling relied on immunoSEQ multiplex PCR, and the TCRdb table lists in-frame clones only, not all of them. V and J calls and clone size are copied from that table; D and trimming were computed from the DNA. The sample consists of fewer than 120,000 clones, more than 75% of them appearing once. The CDR3 covers 11 residues. Germline CDR1 reads MNHNY; CDR2 reads SVGAGI (reference sequence). Trimming removed 6 bases at V and 8 bases at J, with 10 bases between.

The V and J genes are TRBV6-6 and TRBJ1-2; the D gene is possibly TRBD1 (5 bases). The TCR sequence derives from a man in his forties in good health and CMV-seronegative. The sample comprised PBMCs. The CDR3, as DNA: TGTGCCAGCAGCGCATCAGGGGGCTACACCTTC. Protein: CASSASGGYTF.